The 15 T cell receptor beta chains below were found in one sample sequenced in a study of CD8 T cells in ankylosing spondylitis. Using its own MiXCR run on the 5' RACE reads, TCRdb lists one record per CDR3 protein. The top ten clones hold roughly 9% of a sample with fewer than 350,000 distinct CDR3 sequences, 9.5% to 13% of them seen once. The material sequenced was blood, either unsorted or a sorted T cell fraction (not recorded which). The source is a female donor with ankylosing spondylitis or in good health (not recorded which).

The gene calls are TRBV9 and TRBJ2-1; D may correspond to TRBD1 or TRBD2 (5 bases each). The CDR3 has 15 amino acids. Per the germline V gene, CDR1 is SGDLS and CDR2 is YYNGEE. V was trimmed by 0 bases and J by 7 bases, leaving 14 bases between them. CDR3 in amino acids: CASSVGPGKGNEQFF. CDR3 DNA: TGTGCCAGCAGCGTAGGTCCGGGAAAGGGGAATGAGCAGTTCTTC.

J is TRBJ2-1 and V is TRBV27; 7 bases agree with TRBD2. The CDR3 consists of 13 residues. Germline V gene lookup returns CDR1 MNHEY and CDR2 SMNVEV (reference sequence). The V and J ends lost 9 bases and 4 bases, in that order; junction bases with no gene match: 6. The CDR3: CASGRAVYNEQFF. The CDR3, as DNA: TGTGCCAGTGGGAGGGCCGTTTACAATGAGCAGTTCTTC.

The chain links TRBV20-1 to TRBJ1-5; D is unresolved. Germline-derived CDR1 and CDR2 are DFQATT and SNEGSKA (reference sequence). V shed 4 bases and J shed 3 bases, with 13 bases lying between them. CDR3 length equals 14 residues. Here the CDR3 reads CSATRTEHNQPQHF. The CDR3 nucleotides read TGCAGTGCTACGCGGACGGAGCACAATCAGCCCCAGCATTTT.

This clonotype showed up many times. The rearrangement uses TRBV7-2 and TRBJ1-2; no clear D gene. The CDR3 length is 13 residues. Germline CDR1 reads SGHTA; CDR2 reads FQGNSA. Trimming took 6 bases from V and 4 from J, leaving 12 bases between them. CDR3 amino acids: CASSPAPLYGYTF. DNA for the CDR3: TGTGCCAGCAGTCCAGCCCCCCTCTATGGCTACACCTTC.

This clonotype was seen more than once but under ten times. The DNA of the CDR3 is TGTGCCAGCAGCCAAGTAGGACGGGAGGCTTTCTTT. This codes for CASSQVGREAFF. The rearrangement links TRBV3-1 to TRBJ1-1; D gene unclear. Germline V gene data show CDR1 as LGHDT and CDR2 as YNNKEL (reference sequence). The CDR3 is 12 amino acids. The V end was cut by 1 base, the J end by 11 bases, with 11 bases between.

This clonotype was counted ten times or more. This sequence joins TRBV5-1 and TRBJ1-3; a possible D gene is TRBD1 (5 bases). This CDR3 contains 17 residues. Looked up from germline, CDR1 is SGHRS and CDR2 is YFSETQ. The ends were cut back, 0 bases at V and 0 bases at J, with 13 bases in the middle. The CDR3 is CASSLAGLRDSGNTIYF. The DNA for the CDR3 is TGCGCCAGCAGCTTGGCGGGACTCAGGGACTCTGGAAACACCATATATTTT.

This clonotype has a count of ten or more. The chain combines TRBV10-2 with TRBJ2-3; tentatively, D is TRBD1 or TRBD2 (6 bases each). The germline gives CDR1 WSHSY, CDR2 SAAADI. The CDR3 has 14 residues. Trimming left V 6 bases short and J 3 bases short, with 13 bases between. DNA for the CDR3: TGCGCCAGCAGAGGGGGGCAACTGACAGATACGCAGTATTTT. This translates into CASRGGQLTDTQYF.

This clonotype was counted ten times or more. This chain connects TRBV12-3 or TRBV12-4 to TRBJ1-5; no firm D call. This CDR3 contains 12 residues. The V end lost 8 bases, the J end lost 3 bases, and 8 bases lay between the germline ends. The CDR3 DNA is TGTGCCAGCTCAGAACACAATCAGCCCCAGCATTTT. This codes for CASSEHNQPQHF.

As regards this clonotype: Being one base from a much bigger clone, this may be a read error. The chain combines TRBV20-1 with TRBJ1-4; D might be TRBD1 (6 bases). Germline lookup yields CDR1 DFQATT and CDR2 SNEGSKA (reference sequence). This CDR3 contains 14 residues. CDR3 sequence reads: CNAREDSGPEKLFF. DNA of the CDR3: TGCAATGCTAGAGAGGACAGCGGCCCTGAAAAACTGTTTTTT.

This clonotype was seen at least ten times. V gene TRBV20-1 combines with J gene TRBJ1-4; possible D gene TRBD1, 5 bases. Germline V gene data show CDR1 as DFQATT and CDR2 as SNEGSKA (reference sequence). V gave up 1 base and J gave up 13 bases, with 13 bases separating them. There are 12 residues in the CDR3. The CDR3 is CSARGWEGLLFF. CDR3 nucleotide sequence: TGCAGTGCTAGAGGGTGGGAGGGGTTACTGTTTTTT.

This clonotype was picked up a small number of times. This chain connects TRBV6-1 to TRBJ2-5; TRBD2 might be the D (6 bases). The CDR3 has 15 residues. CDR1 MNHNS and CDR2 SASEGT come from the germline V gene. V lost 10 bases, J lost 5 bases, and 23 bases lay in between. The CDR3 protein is CATNIGKGRGETQYF. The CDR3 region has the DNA TGTGCCACCAATATCGGGAAGGGCCGGGGGGAGACCCAGTACTTC.

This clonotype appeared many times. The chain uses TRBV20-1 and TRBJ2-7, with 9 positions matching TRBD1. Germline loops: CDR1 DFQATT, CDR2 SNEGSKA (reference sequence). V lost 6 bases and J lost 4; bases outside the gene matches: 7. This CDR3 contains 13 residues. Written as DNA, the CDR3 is TGCAGTGCGGAGGGACAGGGTAGTTACGAGCAGTACTTC. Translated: CSAEGQGSYEQYF.

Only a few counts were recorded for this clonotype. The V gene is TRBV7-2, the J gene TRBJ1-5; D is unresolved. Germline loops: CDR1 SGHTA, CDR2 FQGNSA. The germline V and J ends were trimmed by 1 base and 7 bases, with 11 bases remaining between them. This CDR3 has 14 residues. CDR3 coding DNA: TGTGCCAGCAGCTTAGTTGGGTTCGGGCAGCCCCAGCATTTT. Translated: CASSLVGFGQPQHF.

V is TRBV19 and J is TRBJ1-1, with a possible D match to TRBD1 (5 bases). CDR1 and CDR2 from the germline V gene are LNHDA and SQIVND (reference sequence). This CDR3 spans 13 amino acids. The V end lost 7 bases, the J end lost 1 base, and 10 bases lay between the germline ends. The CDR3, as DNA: TGTGCCAGTATCAGGGAGACGAACACTGAAGCTTTCTTT. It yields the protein CASIRETNTEAFF.

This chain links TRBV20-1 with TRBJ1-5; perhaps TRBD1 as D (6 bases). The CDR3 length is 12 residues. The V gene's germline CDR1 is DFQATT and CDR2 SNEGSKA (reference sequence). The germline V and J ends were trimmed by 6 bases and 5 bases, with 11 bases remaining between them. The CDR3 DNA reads TGCAGTGCAACTACAGGGTATCAGCCCCAGCATTTT. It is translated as CSATTGYQPQHF.